This note documents a single T cell receptor beta chain sequence. What it binds is unknown. This entry belongs to a study of T cells in Graves' hyperthyroidism and ophthalmopathy. Whole-study findings and limits: Also found in blood were most expanded thyroid clonotypes above 0.001. The authors' 13 V-J model separated ophthalmopathy from stable hyperthyroidism. Prediction of ophthalmopathy progression came a median roughly 6.7 months pre-onset.

Diagnoses used clinical symptoms, serum thyroxine and TRAb, thyroid ultrasound and orbital computed tomography. Authors of the study amplified TCR beta CDR3 regions from RNA transcripts. When the TCR CDR3 underwent first-round RT-PCR, the HTBI primer set was used. TCRdb recomputed calls from the multiplex PCR reads with MiXCR, one row per CDR3 protein. The table shows approximately 480,000 distinct CDR3 sequences, with around 20% occurring only once. Trimming pared 6 bases from V and 0 bases from J, leaving 14 bases between. CDR1 and CDR2 from the germline V gene are MDHEN and SYDVKM. The CDR3 sequence is 15 residues long.

Sequencing was performed on blood. This TCR came from a man younger than 35 with Graves' hyperthyroidism. The rearrangement joins TRBV28 to TRBJ1-1; unclear D gene. CDR3 region: CASRPLGRLNTEAFF. In nucleotides, the CDR3 is TGTGCCAGCAGACCCCTAGGGCGGCTGAACACTGAAGCTTTCTTT.